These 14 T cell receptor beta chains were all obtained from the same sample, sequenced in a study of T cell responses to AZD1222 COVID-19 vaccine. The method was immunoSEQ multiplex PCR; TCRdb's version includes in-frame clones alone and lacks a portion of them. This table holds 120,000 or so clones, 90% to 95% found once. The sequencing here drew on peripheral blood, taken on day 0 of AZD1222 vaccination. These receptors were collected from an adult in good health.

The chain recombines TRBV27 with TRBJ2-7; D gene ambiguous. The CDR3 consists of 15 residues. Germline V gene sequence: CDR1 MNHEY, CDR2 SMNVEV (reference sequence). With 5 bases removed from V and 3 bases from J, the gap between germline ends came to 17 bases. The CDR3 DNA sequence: TGTGCCAGCAGTGTCTCGGCGTCCCCTTACTACGAGCAGTACTTC. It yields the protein CASSVSASPYYEQYF.

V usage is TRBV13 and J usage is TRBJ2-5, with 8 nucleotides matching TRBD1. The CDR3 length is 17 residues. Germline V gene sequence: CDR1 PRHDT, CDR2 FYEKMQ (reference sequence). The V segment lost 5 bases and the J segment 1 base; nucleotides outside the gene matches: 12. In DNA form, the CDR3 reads TGTGCCAGCAGCGCTTCGCAAGGACAGGGACTCCAAGAGACCCAGTACTTC. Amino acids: CASSASQGQGLQETQYF.

The CDR3 coding sequence is TGTGCCAGCAGCTTAACGGGGAACACTGAAGCTTTCTTT. Amino acid sequence: CASSLTGNTEAFF. This sequence joins TRBV7-8 and TRBJ1-1; D unclear. CDR1 and CDR2 (germline): SGHVS, FQNEAQ. There are 13 residues in the CDR3. Trimming removed 2 bases at V and 1 base at J, with 5 bases between.

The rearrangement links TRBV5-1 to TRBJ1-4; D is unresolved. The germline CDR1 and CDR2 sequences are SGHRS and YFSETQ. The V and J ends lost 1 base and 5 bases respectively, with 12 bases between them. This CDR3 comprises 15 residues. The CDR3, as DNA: TGCGCCAGCAGCTTGTTGCCGGACCCAAATGAAAAACTGTTTTTT. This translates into CASSLLPDPNEKLFF. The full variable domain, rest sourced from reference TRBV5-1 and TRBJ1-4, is KAGVTQTPRYLIKTRGQQVTLSCSPISGHRSVSWYQQTPGQGLQFLFEYFSETQRNKGNFPGRFSGRQFSNSRSEMNVSTLELGDSALYLCASSLLPDPNEKLFFGSGTQLSVL.

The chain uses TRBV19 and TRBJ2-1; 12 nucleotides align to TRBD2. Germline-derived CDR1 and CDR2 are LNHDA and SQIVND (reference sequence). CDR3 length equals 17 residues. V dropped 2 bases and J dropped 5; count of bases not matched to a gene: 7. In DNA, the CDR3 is TGTGCCAGTAGTATATGGGCACTAGCGGGAGGACACAATGAGCAGTTCTTC. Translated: CASSIWALAGGHNEQFF.

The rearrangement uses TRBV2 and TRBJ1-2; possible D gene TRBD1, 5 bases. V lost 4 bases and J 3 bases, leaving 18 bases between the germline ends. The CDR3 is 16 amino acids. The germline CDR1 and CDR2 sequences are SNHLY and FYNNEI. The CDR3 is CASSGTIQGLDYGYTF. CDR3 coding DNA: TGTGCCAGCAGTGGGACAATCCAGGGTTTAGACTATGGCTACACCTTC.

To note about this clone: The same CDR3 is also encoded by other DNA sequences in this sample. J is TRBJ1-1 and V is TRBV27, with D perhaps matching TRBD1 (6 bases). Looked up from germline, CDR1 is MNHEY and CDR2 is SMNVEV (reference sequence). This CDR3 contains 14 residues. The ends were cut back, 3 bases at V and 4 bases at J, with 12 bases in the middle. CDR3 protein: CASSFQDSRTEAFF. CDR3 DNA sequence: TGTGCCAGCAGTTTCCAGGACAGCCGCACTGAAGCTTTCTTT.

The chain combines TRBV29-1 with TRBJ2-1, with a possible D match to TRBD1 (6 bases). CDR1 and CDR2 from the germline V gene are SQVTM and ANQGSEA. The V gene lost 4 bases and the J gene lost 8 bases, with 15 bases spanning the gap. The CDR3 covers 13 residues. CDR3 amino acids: CSVGQAIWDEQFF. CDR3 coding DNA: TGCAGCGTTGGACAGGCAATATGGGATGAGCAGTTCTTC.

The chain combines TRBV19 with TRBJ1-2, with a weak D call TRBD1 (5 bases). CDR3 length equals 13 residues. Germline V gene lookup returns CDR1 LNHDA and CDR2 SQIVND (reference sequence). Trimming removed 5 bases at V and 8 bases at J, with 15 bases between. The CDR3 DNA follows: TGTGCCAGTAGTCCGCAGGCTAGGGGAGGCTACACCTTC. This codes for CASSPQARGGYTF.

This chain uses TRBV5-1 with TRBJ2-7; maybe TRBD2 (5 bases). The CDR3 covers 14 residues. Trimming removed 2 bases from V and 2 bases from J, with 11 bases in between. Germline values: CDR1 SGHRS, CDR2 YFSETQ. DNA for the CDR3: TGCGCCAGCAGCTTCGAGGCGGGTCCCTACGAGCAGTACTTC. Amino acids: CASSFEAGPYEQYF.

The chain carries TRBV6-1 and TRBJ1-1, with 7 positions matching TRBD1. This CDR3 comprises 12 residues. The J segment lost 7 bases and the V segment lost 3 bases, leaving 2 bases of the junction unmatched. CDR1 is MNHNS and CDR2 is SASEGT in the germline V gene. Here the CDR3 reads CASSDGTDEAFF. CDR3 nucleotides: TGTGCCAGCAGTGATGGGACAGATGAAGCTTTCTTT.

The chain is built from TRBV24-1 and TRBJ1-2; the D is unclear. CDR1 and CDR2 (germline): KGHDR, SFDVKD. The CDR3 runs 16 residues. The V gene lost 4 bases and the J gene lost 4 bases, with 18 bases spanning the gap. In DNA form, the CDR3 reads TGTGCCACCAGTGACTACCCCCATGAGGGAAGCTATGGCTACACCTTC. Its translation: CATSDYPHEGSYGYTF.

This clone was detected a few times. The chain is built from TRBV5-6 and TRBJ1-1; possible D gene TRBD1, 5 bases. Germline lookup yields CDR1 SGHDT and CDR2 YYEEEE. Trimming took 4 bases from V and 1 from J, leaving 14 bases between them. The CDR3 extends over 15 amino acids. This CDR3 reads CASSGRDGWNTEAFF. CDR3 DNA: TGTGCCAGCAGCGGCCGGGACGGATGGAACACTGAAGCTTTCTTT.

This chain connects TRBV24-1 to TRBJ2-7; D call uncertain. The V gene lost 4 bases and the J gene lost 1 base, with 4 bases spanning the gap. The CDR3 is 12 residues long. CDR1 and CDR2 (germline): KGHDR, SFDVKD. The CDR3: CATSEGSYEQYF. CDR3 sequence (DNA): TGTGCCACCAGTGAGGGGTCCTACGAGCAGTACTTC.